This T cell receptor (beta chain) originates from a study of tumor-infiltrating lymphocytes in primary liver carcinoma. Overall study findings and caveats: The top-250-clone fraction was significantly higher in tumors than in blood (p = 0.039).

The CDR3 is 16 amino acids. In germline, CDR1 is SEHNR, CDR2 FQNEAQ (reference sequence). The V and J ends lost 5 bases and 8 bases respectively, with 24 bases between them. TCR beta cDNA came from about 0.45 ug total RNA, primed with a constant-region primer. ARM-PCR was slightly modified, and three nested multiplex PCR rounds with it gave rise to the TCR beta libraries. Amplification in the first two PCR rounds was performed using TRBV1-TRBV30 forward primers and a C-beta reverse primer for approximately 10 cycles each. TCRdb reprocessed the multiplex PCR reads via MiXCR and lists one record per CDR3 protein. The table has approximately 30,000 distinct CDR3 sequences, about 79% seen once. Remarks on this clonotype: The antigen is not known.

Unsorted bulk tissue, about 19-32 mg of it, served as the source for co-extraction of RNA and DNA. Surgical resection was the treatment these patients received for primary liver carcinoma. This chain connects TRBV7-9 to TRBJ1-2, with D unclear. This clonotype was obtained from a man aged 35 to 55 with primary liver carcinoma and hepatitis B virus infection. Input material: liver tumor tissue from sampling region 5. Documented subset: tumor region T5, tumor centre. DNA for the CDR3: TGTGCCAGCAGCCCCGAGGGTGGGCTCTCCCAGTACGGCTACACCTTC. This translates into CASSPEGGLSQYGYTF.